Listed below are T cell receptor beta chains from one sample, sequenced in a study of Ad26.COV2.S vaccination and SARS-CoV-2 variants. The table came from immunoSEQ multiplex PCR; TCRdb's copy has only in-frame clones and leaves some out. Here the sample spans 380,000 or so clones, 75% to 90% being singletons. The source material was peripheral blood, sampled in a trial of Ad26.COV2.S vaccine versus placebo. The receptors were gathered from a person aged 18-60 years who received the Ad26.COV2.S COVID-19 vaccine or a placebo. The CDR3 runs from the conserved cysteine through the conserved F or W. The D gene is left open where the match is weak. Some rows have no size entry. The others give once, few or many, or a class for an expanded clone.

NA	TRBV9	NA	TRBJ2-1	CASQYGDGRGNEQFF	TGTGCCAGCCAATACGGGGACGGAAGGGGGAATGAGCAGTTCTTC
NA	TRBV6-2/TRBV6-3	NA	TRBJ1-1	CASSYSGTWGAFF	TGTGCCAGCAGTTACTCAGGGACATGGGGGGCTTTCTTT
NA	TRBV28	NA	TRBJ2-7	CASSLRGRGTYEQYF	TGTGCCAGCAGTTTACGGGGGCGAGGGACCTACGAGCAGTACTTC
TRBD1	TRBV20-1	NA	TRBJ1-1	CSASSIQGAAEAFF	TGCAGTGCTAGTTCAATACAGGGGGCGGCTGAAGCTTTCTTT
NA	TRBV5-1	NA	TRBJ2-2	CASSLRQGNTGELFF	TGCGCCAGCAGCTTGAGGCAGGGGAACACCGGGGAGCTGTTTTTT
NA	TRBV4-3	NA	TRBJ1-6	CASSQEDWRESPLHF	TGCGCCAGCAGCCAAGAGGATTGGCGGGAATCACCCCTCCACTTT
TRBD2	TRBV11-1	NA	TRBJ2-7	CASSLREDAVQYF	TGTGCCAGCAGCTTACGGGAGGACGCCGTGCAGTACTTC
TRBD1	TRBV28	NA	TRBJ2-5	CASSLYDVTGGRETQYF	TGTGCCAGCAGCCTGTACGATGTGACAGGGGGCAGGGAGACCCAGTACTTC
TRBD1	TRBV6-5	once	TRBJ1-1	CASSYQGQGNTEAFF	TGTGCCAGCAGTTACCAGGGACAGGGGAACACTGAAGCTTTCTTT
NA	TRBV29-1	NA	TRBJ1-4	CSVFFLGLYGEKLFF	TGCAGCGTTTTCTTTCTAGGGCTGTATGGTGAAAAACTGTTTTTT
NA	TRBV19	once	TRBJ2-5	CASSPQGMVLETQYF	TGTGCCAGTAGTCCACAGGGTATGGTTTTAGAGACCCAGTACTTC
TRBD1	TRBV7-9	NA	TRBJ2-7	CASSLAWTTGTGAYEQYF	TGTGCCAGCAGCTTAGCGTGGACTACCGGGACAGGGGCCTACGAGCAGTACTTC
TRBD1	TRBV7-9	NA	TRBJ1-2	CASSRDRFYNYGYTF	TGTGCCAGCAGCCGGGACAGGTTTTATAACTATGGCTACACCTTC
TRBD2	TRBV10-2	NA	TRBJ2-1	CASSTAGGNEQFF	TGCGCCAGCAGTACAGCGGGGGGGAATGAGCAGTTCTTC
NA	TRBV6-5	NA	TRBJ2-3	CASSYGLGRDTQYF	TGTGCCAGCAGTTACGGTCTAGGGAGAGATACGCAGTATTTT
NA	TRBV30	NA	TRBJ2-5	CARDRDAGQTQYF	TGTGCCAGAGACCGGGACGCAGGACAGACCCAGTACTTC
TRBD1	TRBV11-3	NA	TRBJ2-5	CASSSSWDSQETQYF	TGTGCCAGCAGCTCGTCCTGGGACAGCCAAGAGACCCAGTACTTC
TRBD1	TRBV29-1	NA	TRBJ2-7	CSVEQTGAGSYEQYF	TGCAGCGTTGAACAGACAGGGGCGGGCTCCTACGAGCAGTACTTC
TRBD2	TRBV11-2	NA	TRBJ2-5	CASSSGRAQYF	TGTGCCAGCAGCTCCGGGAGGGCCCAGTACTTC
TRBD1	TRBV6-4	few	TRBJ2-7	CASSVEGTASYEQYF	TGTGCCAGCAGTGTCGAGGGGACAGCGTCCTACGAGCAGTACTTC
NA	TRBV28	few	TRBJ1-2	CASSFYVGGKGYTF	TGTGCCAGCAGTTTCTACGTGGGGGGTAAAGGCTACACCTTC
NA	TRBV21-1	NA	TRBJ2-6	CASSKLCRDRGLSGANVLTF	TGTGCCAGCAGCAAATTATGTAGGGACAGGGGGCTCTCTGGGGCCAACGTCCTGACTTTC
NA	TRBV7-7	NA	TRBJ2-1	CASSLGGLEQFF	TGTGCCAGCAGCCTGGGGGGTCTGGAGCAGTTCTTC
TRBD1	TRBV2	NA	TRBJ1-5	CASSLGTGISNQPQHF	TGTGCCAGCAGTCTTGGGACAGGGATTAGCAATCAGCCCCAGCATTTT
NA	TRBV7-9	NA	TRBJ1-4	CASSLGGTNEKLFF	TGTGCCAGCAGCTTAGGGGGGACTAATGAAAAACTGTTTTTT
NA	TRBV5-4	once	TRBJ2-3	CASSLFLDTQYF	TGTGCCAGCAGCTTGTTTTTGGATACGCAGTATTTT
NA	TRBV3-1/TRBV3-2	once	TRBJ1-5	CASSQGLPNQPQHF	TGTGCCAGCAGCCAAGGGTTGCCAAATCAGCCCCAGCATTTT
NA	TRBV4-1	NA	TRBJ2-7	CASSRDSLSYEQYF	TGCGCCAGCAGTCGGGACTCTCTCTCCTACGAGCAGTACTTC
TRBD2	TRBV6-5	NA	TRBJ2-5	CASSLGLEETQYF	TGTGCCAGCAGTTTGGGACTAGAGGAGACCCAGTACTTC
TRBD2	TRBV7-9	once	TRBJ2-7	CASSPSGRSAYEQYF	TGTGCCAGCAGCCCTAGCGGGAGGTCGGCCTACGAGCAGTACTTC
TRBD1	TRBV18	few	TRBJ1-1	CASSTTGVSEAFF	TGTGCCAGCTCAACGACAGGGGTGTCTGAAGCTTTCTTT
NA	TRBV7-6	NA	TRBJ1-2	CASSPTEQGIEGYTF	TGTGCCAGCAGCCCTACAGAACAGGGAATTGAGGGCTACACCTTC
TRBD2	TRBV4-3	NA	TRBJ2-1	CASSHRLAGGPGEQFF	TGCGCCAGCAGCCACCGACTAGCGGGAGGGCCGGGGGAGCAGTTCTTC
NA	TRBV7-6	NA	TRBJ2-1	CASSPLAGANEQFF	TGTGCCAGCAGCCCCCTCGCGGGGGCCAATGAGCAGTTCTTC
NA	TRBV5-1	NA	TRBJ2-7	CASSLEESRGEQYF	TGCGCCAGCAGCTTGGAAGAGTCCAGAGGGGAGCAGTACTTC
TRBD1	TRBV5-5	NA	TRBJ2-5	CASSLEGQGFETQYF	TGTGCCAGCAGCTTGGAGGGACAGGGGTTTGAGACCCAGTACTTC
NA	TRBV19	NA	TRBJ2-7	CASSFRVQVYEQYF	TGTGCCAGTAGCTTCAGGGTACAGGTCTACGAGCAGTACTTC
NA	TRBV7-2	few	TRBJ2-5	CASSLGWTEQETQYF	TGTGCCAGCAGCTTAGGCTGGACGGAGCAAGAGACCCAGTACTTC
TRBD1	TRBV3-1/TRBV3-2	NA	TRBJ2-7	CASSQTGAEQYF	TGTGCCAGCAGCCAGACAGGGGCCGAGCAGTACTTC
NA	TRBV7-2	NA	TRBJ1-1	CASSEFTRAANTEAFF	TGTGCCAGCAGCGAATTCACAAGGGCGGCTAACACTGAAGCTTTCTTT
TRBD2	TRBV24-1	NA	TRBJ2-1	CATSEGGSSSYNEQFF	TGTGCCACCAGTGAGGGGGGGTCAAGCTCCTACAATGAGCAGTTCTTC